Listed below are T cell receptor beta chains from one sample, sequenced in a study of T-cell reconstitution after alpha-beta-depleted transplantation in children. TCRdb itself ran the PCR reads through MiXCR, one entry per CDR3 protein. Of nearly 350,000 distinct CDR3 sequences listed, 15% to 20% were seen once; the top ten hold around 43%. The sequencing used PBMCs, mostly from graft donor cells, collected 360 days after TCRalphabeta/CD19-depleted stem cell transplant. These receptor sequences come from a male patient aged 2-10 years who had a stem cell transplant for acute lymphoblastic leukemia, so the T cells may come from the graft donor. Both conserved end residues are trimmed from each CDR3. D genes are given only for firm matches.

J,D,length,V,CDR3
TRBJ2-1,NA,10,TRBV12-3/TRBV12-4,ASSLGLSQQF
TRBJ1-5,NA,11,TRBV4-2,ASSQVFNQPQH
TRBJ2-5,NA,11,TRBV29-1,SLSGGPAETQY
TRBJ2-1,TRBD2,14,TRBV9,ASSVTLERESHEQF
TRBJ1-1,NA,14,TRBV20-1,SARDPLISGNTEAF
TRBJ2-1,TRBD1,13,TRBV29-1,SVEGTGGAYNEQF
TRBJ2-3,TRBD2,16,TRBV4-2,ASSQEPLASGSTDTQY
TRBJ2-5,TRBD2,15,TRBV18,ASSPPPGTSAQETQY
TRBJ2-6,NA,16,TRBV3-1,ASSQSYTSNSGANVLT
TRBJ1-5,NA,13,TRBV20-1,SARSFGGIVQPQH
TRBJ2-7,TRBD2,14,TRBV2,ASSNTIAGLHYEQY
TRBJ2-1,TRBD2,14,TRBV5-6,ASSLAERGRTNEQF
TRBJ2-2,NA,14,TRBV5-1,ASKAGGQLNTGELF
TRBJ2-1,NA,14,TRBV14,ASSQDEGPSYNEQF
TRBJ2-7,TRBD2,12,TRBV10-3,AISVAGGTYEQY
TRBJ2-1,TRBD2,15,TRBV4-2,ASSQRPGTSLYNEQF
TRBJ2-4,NA,15,TRBV19,ASSLLGGIVAKNIQY
TRBJ2-1,TRBD1,13,TRBV12-3/TRBV12-4,ASSFDRVYYNEQF
TRBJ2-5,TRBD2,14,TRBV2,ASSEWGLAGGETQY
TRBJ2-7,NA,13,TRBV18,ASSPPYSWAYEQY
TRBJ2-7,NA,13,TRBV4-1,ASSRRFPSTYEQY
TRBJ2-7,NA,11,TRBV21-1,ATPRTSSYEQY
TRBJ2-7,NA,11,TRBV27,ASSHRETYEQY
TRBJ2-5,NA,14,TRBV15,ATSSGLQGPRETQY
TRBJ2-1,NA,16,TRBV4-3,ASSLKQGPPISYNEQF
TRBJ1-5,TRBD1,14,TRBV5-1,ASSPGQGDSNQPQH
TRBJ1-1,NA,15,TRBV4-3,ASSQDNGRGWNTEAF
TRBJ2-3,NA,12,TRBV27,ASSLWWSTDTQY
TRBJ2-1,TRBD2,13,TRBV12-3/TRBV12-4,ASSFRRDYSHEQF
TRBJ1-1,NA,10,TRBV29-1,SSVDGSTEAF
TRBJ2-5,TRBD1,12,TRBV20-1,SATPQGIMETQY
TRBJ2-1,NA,12,TRBV5-1,ASSSTISYNEQF
TRBJ2-7,TRBD1,14,TRBV19,ASSMARGPLSYEQY
TRBJ2-1,TRBD2,17,TRBV5-1,ASNPQGRRGTSADNEQF
TRBJ1-3,NA,12,TRBV12-3/TRBV12-4,ASSFSRSGNTIY
TRBJ1-4,NA,14,TRBV20-1,SVTGGTGLAPEKLF
TRBJ2-7,TRBD1,12,TRBV7-2,ASSIRDSGYEQY
TRBJ2-5,TRBD1,12,TRBV6-2/TRBV6-3,ASSYSRGPETQY
TRBJ2-1,TRBD2,13,TRBV4-3,ASSLISGSRNEQF
TRBJ2-1,NA,13,TRBV6-2/TRBV6-3,ASSPDGLTYNEQF
TRBJ2-1,NA,11,TRBV24-1,ATSDNSYNEQF
TRBJ2-7,TRBD2,11,TRBV12-3/TRBV12-4,ASTRGRSYEQY
TRBJ1-4,NA,13,TRBV6-2/TRBV6-3,ASTVKAGNRGKLF
TRBJ2-1,NA,10,TRBV28,ASSFWGGEQF
TRBJ1-5,NA,12,TRBV29-1,SAALGGGNQPQH
TRBJ2-7,NA,12,TRBV30,AWTRARGTYEQY
TRBJ1-2,NA,11,TRBV20-1,SAPRGGSYGYT
TRBJ2-3,TRBD2,16,TRBV12-3/TRBV12-4,ASRPTSGRPPSTDTQY
TRBJ2-2,TRBD1,16,TRBV12-3/TRBV12-4,ASSPQTGRLLNTGELF
TRBJ2-1,NA,10,TRBV12-3/TRBV12-4,ASCQAENEQF
TRBJ2-2,NA,12,TRBV7-3,ASSLRVNTGELF
TRBJ2-6,NA,14,TRBV7-9,ASPLPKSSGANVLT